The clone carrying this T cell receptor (beta chain) has a handful of counts. Antigen unknown. This sample was included in a study of graft-versus-host responses after intestinal transplantation. V lost 3 bases and J lost 0; bases outside the gene matches: 3. The CDR3 extends over 15 amino acids. Germline lookup yields CDR1 SNHLY and CDR2 FYNNEI. The assay was immunoSEQ multiplex PCR, and TCRdb's table has in-frame clones only and misses some. The sample includes roughly 92,000 clones, 90% of them seen just once. V is TRBV2 and J is TRBJ2-7, with 9 bases lining up with TRBD2. The sequence derives from a human donor who received an intestinal transplant. The sample was unstimulated CD4+ T cells sorted from spleen or lymph node cells, taken before intestinal transplant. CDR3: CASSDKRGVSYEQYF. The CDR3 coding sequence is TGTGCCAGCAGTGACAAGCGGGGGGTCTCCTACGAGCAGTACTTC.